This is a list of T cell receptor beta chains from one sample in a study of blood T cells in healthy people across ages. TCRdb re-derived calls from the 5' RACE reads in MiXCR, one entry per CDR3 protein. The repertoire includes about 810,000 distinct CDR3 sequences, about 34% of them detected once, and about an eighth sits in the top ten. The sequenced sample consisted of blood. These receptors came from a man aged 18 to 30 in good health. Each CDR3 is given with its conserved first and last residue. The D gene is left open where the match is weak. Rows give clone size only sometimes, using once, few, many, or a class for an expanded clone.

d_gene: -; j_gene: TRBJ2-5; abundance: -; v_gene: TRBV20-1; CDR3aa: CSAWSNEQYF; CDR3nt: TGCAGTGCTTGGAGCAATGAGCAGTACTTC
d_gene: -; j_gene: TRBJ1-1; abundance: many; v_gene: TRBV30; CDR3aa: CAWSGPLNTEAFF; CDR3nt: TGTGCCTGGAGTGGGCCCCTGAACACTGAAGCTTTCTTT
d_gene: TRBD1; j_gene: TRBJ2-4; abundance: -; v_gene: TRBV7-9; CDR3aa: CASSLAQGAYEQDF; CDR3nt: TGTGCCAGCAGCTTAGCTCAGGGGGCGTACGAGCAGGACTTC
d_gene: TRBD2; j_gene: TRBJ2-7; abundance: -; v_gene: TRBV12-3/TRBV12-4; CDR3aa: CASSPSSGGSGGVYEQYF; CDR3nt: TGTGCCAGCAGCCCCTCCTCGGGGGGTAGCGGGGGGGTATACGAGCAGTACTTC
d_gene: -; j_gene: TRBJ2-3; abundance: -; v_gene: TRBV7-6; CDR3aa: CASSLGWRLALDMQYF; CDR3nt: TGTGCCAGCAGCTTAGGGTGGCGGCTTGCCCTCGATATGCAGTATTTT
d_gene: TRBD1; j_gene: TRBJ1-1; abundance: -; v_gene: TRBV10-3; CDR3aa: CAISEMTGTGVSTEAFF; CDR3nt: TGTGCCATCAGTGAGATGACCGGGACAGGGGTTTCAACTGAAGCTTTCTTT
d_gene: -; j_gene: TRBJ1-6; abundance: -; v_gene: TRBV25-1; CDR3aa: CASSESRYNSPLHF; CDR3nt: TGTGCCAGCAGTGAATCGCGTTATAATTCACCCCTCCACTTT
d_gene: -; j_gene: TRBJ1-1; abundance: -; v_gene: TRBV20-1; CDR3aa: CSARDGRADRNTEAFF; CDR3nt: TGCAGTGCTAGAGATGGACGGGCCGACCGGAACACTGAAGCTTTCTTT
d_gene: TRBD2; j_gene: TRBJ2-3; abundance: many; v_gene: TRBV11-1; CDR3aa: CASSPMRGVITDTQYF; CDR3nt: TGTGCCAGCAGCCCTATGCGGGGGGTGATAACAGATACGCAGTATTTT
d_gene: -; j_gene: TRBJ1-1; abundance: -; v_gene: TRBV20-1; CDR3aa: CSARDIAGQLNTEAFF; CDR3nt: TGCAGTGCTAGAGATATCGCGGGGCAGCTGAACACTGAAGCTTTCTTT
d_gene: -; j_gene: TRBJ2-7; abundance: few; v_gene: TRBV6-5; CDR3aa: CASRSASSSYNEQYF; CDR3nt: TGTGCCAGCAGGTCCGCCTCGAGCTCCTACAATGAGCAGTACTTC
d_gene: -; j_gene: TRBJ2-3; abundance: few; v_gene: TRBV20-1; CDR3aa: CSAGGGGQGTDTQYF; CDR3nt: TGCAGTGCTGGGGGCGGGGGACAGGGCACAGATACGCAGTATTTT
d_gene: -; j_gene: TRBJ1-5; abundance: -; v_gene: TRBV12-3/TRBV12-4; CDR3aa: CASSLGGTDNQPQHF; CDR3nt: TGTGCCAGCAGTTTAGGTGGTACGGACAATCAGCCCCAGCATTTT
d_gene: -; j_gene: TRBJ1-2; abundance: -; v_gene: TRBV28; CDR3aa: CASTTGSYGYTF; CDR3nt: TGTGCCAGCACCACAGGCTCATATGGCTACACCTTC
d_gene: -; j_gene: TRBJ2-1; abundance: -; v_gene: TRBV20-1; CDR3aa: CSASSVSYNEQFF; CDR3nt: TGCAGTGCTAGTTCCGTGTCCTACAATGAGCAGTTCTTC
d_gene: TRBD2; j_gene: TRBJ2-1; abundance: -; v_gene: TRBV11-2; CDR3aa: CASSQSGLGLNGGYEQFF; CDR3nt: TGTGCCAGCAGCCAATCCGGCCTTGGACTAAACGGGGGGTATGAGCAGTTCTTC
d_gene: TRBD2; j_gene: TRBJ2-1; abundance: few; v_gene: TRBV27; CDR3aa: CASSLSRGDPYYNEQFF; CDR3nt: TGTGCCAGCAGTCTATCCCGGGGGGACCCCTATTACAATGAGCAGTTCTTC
d_gene: -; j_gene: TRBJ1-5; abundance: -; v_gene: TRBV28; CDR3aa: CASSLPGPTYQPQHF; CDR3nt: TGTGCCAGCAGTCTGCCCGGGCCTACATATCAGCCCCAGCATTTT
d_gene: -; j_gene: TRBJ1-1; abundance: -; v_gene: TRBV12-3/TRBV12-4; CDR3aa: CASGLAGIEAFF; CDR3nt: TGTGCCAGCGGTTTAGCTGGGATTGAAGCTTTCTTT
d_gene: -; j_gene: TRBJ1-2; abundance: -; v_gene: TRBV7-9; CDR3aa: CASSPPGFGYTF; CDR3nt: TGTGCCAGCAGCCCTCCGGGGTTTGGCTACACCTTC
d_gene: TRBD2; j_gene: TRBJ2-3; abundance: -; v_gene: TRBV12-3/TRBV12-4; CDR3aa: CASNQWGGSADTQYF; CDR3nt: TGTGCCAGCAACCAATGGGGAGGGAGCGCAGATACGCAGTATTTT
d_gene: TRBD2; j_gene: TRBJ2-1; abundance: -; v_gene: TRBV6-2/TRBV6-3; CDR3aa: CASRPLAGGTLEQFF; CDR3nt: TGTGCCAGCAGGCCCCTAGCGGGGGGCACCCTGGAGCAGTTCTTC
d_gene: TRBD2; j_gene: TRBJ2-1; abundance: many; v_gene: TRBV30; CDR3aa: CAFGGGSYNEQFF; CDR3nt: TGTGCCTTTGGGGGGGGCTCCTACAATGAGCAGTTCTTC
d_gene: TRBD1; j_gene: TRBJ2-7; abundance: -; v_gene: TRBV20-1; CDR3aa: CSARGQAYEQYF; CDR3nt: TGCAGTGCTAGGGGACAGGCTTACGAGCAGTACTTC
d_gene: -; j_gene: TRBJ2-5; abundance: few; v_gene: TRBV11-2; CDR3aa: CASSFSRGGFQYF; CDR3nt: TGTGCCAGCAGCTTCTCGAGGGGGGGATTTCAGTACTTC
d_gene: TRBD2; j_gene: TRBJ2-3; abundance: -; v_gene: TRBV9; CDR3aa: CASSDGGATGTQYF; CDR3nt: TGTGCCAGCAGCGACGGGGGGGCTACAGGTACGCAGTATTTT
d_gene: -; j_gene: TRBJ2-3; abundance: once; v_gene: TRBV2; CDR3aa: CASGRLSTDRQYF; CDR3nt: TGTGCCAGCGGTAGACTTAGCACAGATAGGCAGTATTTT
d_gene: -; j_gene: TRBJ2-3; abundance: -; v_gene: TRBV7-2; CDR3aa: CASSLRARDADTQYF; CDR3nt: TGTGCCAGCAGCTTAAGGGCAAGGGACGCAGATACGCAGTATTTT